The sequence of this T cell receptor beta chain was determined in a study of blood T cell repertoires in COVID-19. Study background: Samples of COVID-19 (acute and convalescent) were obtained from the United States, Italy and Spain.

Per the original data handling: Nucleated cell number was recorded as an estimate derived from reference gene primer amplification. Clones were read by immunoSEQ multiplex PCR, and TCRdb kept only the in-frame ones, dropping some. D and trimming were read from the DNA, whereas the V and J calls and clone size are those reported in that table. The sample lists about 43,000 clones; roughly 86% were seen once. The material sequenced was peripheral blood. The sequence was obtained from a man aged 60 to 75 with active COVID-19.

DNA of the CDR3: TGTGCCAGCATCTTGGGGGGAACTGGAAACACCATATATTTT. Translation gives CASILGGTGNTIYF. The chain combines TRBV28 with TRBJ1-3; weak D call: TRBD1 (5 bases). V lost 7 bases to trimming and J lost 2 bases, with 12 bases between them. This CDR3 has 14 amino acids. Germline V lookup: CDR1 MDHEN, CDR2 SYDVKM.